Each of the 26 T cell receptor beta chains below was sequenced from the same sample in a study of neurological immune-mediated disorders. TCRdb ran MiXCR on the 5' RACE reads and lists one entry per CDR3 protein. The sample carries around 70,000 distinct CDR3 sequences, 5.2% recorded once. The sample consisted of PBMCs. Receptors were obtained from a woman in her 30s with multiple sclerosis.

This clonotype has just a few counts. The CDR3 DNA reads as TGTGCCACCAGCAGAGATAGTATTGGGGCAACTAATGAAAAACTGTTTTTT. Its protein product is CATSRDSIGATNEKLFF. V gene TRBV15 combines with J gene TRBJ1-4, with no clear D. The CDR3 is 17 residues long. V was pared by 0 bases and J by 0 bases, with 11 bases between. The germline gives CDR1 LNHNV, CDR2 YYDKDF (reference sequence).

This clonotype was found many times. The genes are TRBV7-9 and TRBJ1-6; D is undetermined. This CDR3 is built from 16 residues. V lost 5 bases, J lost 4 bases, and 15 bases lay in between. Germline loops: CDR1 SEHNR, CDR2 FQNEAQ (reference sequence). The CDR3 region has the DNA TGTGCCAGCAGCCATCCGGACCCTGAGTATAATTCACCCCTCCACTTT. This sequence encodes CASSHPDPEYNSPLHF.

In this sample, this clonotype turned up many times. The chain combines TRBV5-6 with TRBJ2-5; either TRBD1 or TRBD2 may supply D (7 bases each). Germline V gives CDR1 SGHDT, CDR2 YYEEEE. The CDR3 covers 15 residues. Trimming shortened V by 4 bases and J by 3 bases, and 16 bases separated the two germline ends. The CDR3 region is CASSGLGTVKETQYF. The CDR3 DNA reads as TGTGCCAGCAGCGGACTAGGGACAGTAAAAGAGACCCAGTACTTC.

On this clonotype: Germline is not matched at one junction end, which may reflect a read error. The chain employs TRBV7-2 and TRBJ1-6, with D unclear. From germline, CDR1 is SGHTA and CDR2 FQGNSA. This CDR3 is built from 13 residues. DNA for the CDR3: TGTGCCAGCAGCGTGCGTAGAAATTCACCCCTCAACTTT. Translating it yields CASSVRRNSPLNF.

This clonotype was observed many times. This chain links TRBV5-5 with TRBJ1-4; D is uncertain. Germline CDR1 reads SGHKS; CDR2 reads YYEKEE (reference sequence). CDR3 size: 13 residues. V lost 0 bases to trimming and J lost 2 bases, with 2 bases between them. CDR3: CASSLVTNEKLFF. The CDR3 DNA sequence: TGTGCCAGCAGCTTGGTTACTAATGAAAAACTGTTTTTT.

There are many counts of this clonotype. The chain couples TRBV28 to TRBJ1-4; TRBD1 aligns across 7 bases. The germline V gene has CDR1 MDHEN and CDR2 SYDVKM. CDR3 size: 12 residues. The V and J ends lost 11 bases and 5 bases, in that order; junction bases with no gene match: 5. The CDR3 nucleotides read TGTGCCGTCGGACAGGTGAATGAAAAACTGTTTTTT. As protein: CAVGQVNEKLFF.

This clonotype was picked up a small number of times. The chain joins TRBV12-3 or TRBV12-4 to TRBJ1-4; D unclear. This CDR3 contains 16 residues. Trimming cost V 5 bases and J 1 base, with 14 bases left between them. CDR3 DNA: TGTGCCAGCAGTCCGGAGGGCAACGGAACTAATGAAAAACTGTTTTTT. Its translation is CASSPEGNGTNEKLFF.

In its sample, this clonotype was seen a few times. CDR3 nucleotide sequence: TGCAGTGCTAGAGAGGGCAGGGAATACAATGAGCAGTTCTTC. The encoded protein is CSAREGREYNEQFF. V is TRBV20-1 and J is TRBJ2-1, with TRBD1 as a possible D gene (5 bases). With 0 bases removed from V and 4 bases from J, the gap between germline ends came to 10 bases. Germline values: CDR1 DFQATT, CDR2 SNEGSKA (reference sequence). The CDR3 consists of 14 residues.

This clonotype has only a few counts. This chain uses TRBV28 with TRBJ1-1; maybe TRBD1 (6 bases). The CDR3 consists of 14 residues. Germline V lookup: CDR1 MDHEN, CDR2 SYDVKM. V was trimmed by 8 bases and J by 3 bases, leaving 16 bases between them. CDR3 sequence (DNA): TGTGCCAGCCCGTCGGGTAGGGGGGACACTGAAGCTTTCTTT. It yields the protein CASPSGRGDTEAFF.

The sample holds a few counts of this clonotype. J is TRBJ1-1 and V is TRBV5-5; D uncertain. Germline assignment: CDR1 SGHKS and CDR2 YYEKEE (reference sequence). The V and J ends lost 3 bases and 6 bases respectively, with 24 bases between them. The CDR3 loop spans 17 amino acids. DNA for the CDR3: TGTGCCAGCAGCTCACAAACGACGCTTACGGGAAACCCTGAAGCTTTCTTT. This codes for CASSSQTTLTGNPEAFF.

The chain joins TRBV29-1 to TRBJ1-1; D gene ambiguous. Germline-derived CDR1 and CDR2 are SQVTM and ANQGSEA. The CDR3 totals 11 residues. Trimming pared 5 bases from V and 1 base from J, leaving 5 bases between. The CDR3 reads CSVHANTEAFF. CDR3 sequence (DNA): TGCAGCGTTCACGCGAACACTGAAGCTTTCTTT. The full variable domain, with the rest looked up from reference TRBV29-1 and TRBJ1-1, is SAVISQKPSRDICQRGTSLTIQCQVDSQVTMMFWYRQQPGQSLTLIATANQGSEATYESGFVIDKFPISRPNLTFSTLTVSNMSPEDSSIYLCSVHANTEAFFGQGTRLTVV.

This clonotype was seen repeatedly, ten times or more. A junction boundary mismatches the germline segment, possibly from a read error. This CDR3 reads CATSGEGEQETQYF. The CDR3 nucleotides are TGTGCCACCAGCGGAGAGGGGGAGCAAGAGACCCAGTACTTC. The J gene is TRBJ2-5, the V gene TRBV15; possible D gene TRBD1, 6 bases. In germline, CDR1 is LNHNV, CDR2 YYDKDF (reference sequence). The CDR3 totals 14 residues.

This clonotype was detected ten times or more. The V call is TRBV20-1, the J call TRBJ2-3; no firm D call. There are 13 residues in the CDR3. Per germline, CDR1 DFQATT and CDR2 SNEGSKA (reference sequence). V lost 3 bases and J 1 base, leaving 8 bases between the germline ends. In DNA form, the CDR3 reads TGCAGTGCTAGTAGTCCAGGCACAGATACGCAGTATTTT. Amino acids: CSASSPGTDTQYF.

This clonotype was observed at least ten times. The chain couples TRBV7-9 to TRBJ2-6, with D maybe TRBD1 (5 bases). Trimming left V 4 bases short and J 2 bases short, with 18 bases between. From germline, CDR1 is SEHNR and CDR2 FQNEAQ (reference sequence). The CDR3 has 18 residues. CDR3 amino acids: CASSSPPRVGPGANVLTF. DNA of the CDR3: TGTGCCAGCAGCTCGCCCCCCAGGGTGGGGCCTGGGGCCAACGTCCTGACTTTC.

This clonotype has a count of ten or more. The chain combines TRBV20-1 with TRBJ2-2; D may be TRBD2 (6 bases). Germline loops: CDR1 DFQATT, CDR2 SNEGSKA (reference sequence). The V and J ends lost 4 bases and 1 base respectively, with 13 bases between them. This CDR3 has 15 amino acids. The CDR3 sequence: CSANGARENTGELFF. Here the CDR3 DNA reads TGCAGTGCTAACGGGGCGCGGGAGAACACCGGGGAGCTGTTTTTT.

Many counts were recorded for this clonotype. The J gene is TRBJ2-5, the V gene TRBV5-1, with 9 positions matching TRBD2. The germline V gene has CDR1 SGHRS and CDR2 YFSETQ. V dropped 6 bases and J dropped 5; count of bases not matched to a gene: 11. CDR3 size: 15 residues. CDR3 in amino acids: CASTASAGGPETQYF. As DNA, the CDR3 is TGCGCCAGCACCGCTTCGGCGGGGGGGCCCGAGACCCAGTACTTC.

This clonotype has ten or more counts. The chain employs TRBV7-2 and TRBJ2-7; D remains ambiguous. V gave up 5 bases and J gave up 3 bases, with 14 bases separating them. The CDR3 has 14 amino acids. Germline assignment: CDR1 SGHTA and CDR2 FQGNSA. CDR3 residues: CASSPSTTRYEQYF. The CDR3 coding sequence is TGTGCCAGCAGCCCATCCACGACCCGCTACGAGCAGTACTTC. Variable domain in full (rest from reference TRBV7-2 and TRBJ2-7): GAGVSQSPSNKVTEKGKDVELRCDPISGHTALYWYRQSLGQGLEFLIYFQGNSAPDKSGLPSDRFSAERTGGSVSTLTIQRTQQEDSAVYLCASSPSTTRYEQYFGPGTRLTVT.

This clonotype was seen many times. The chain links TRBV5-1 to TRBJ2-7, with 7 bases lining up with TRBD1. There are 14 residues in the CDR3. Looked up from germline, CDR1 is SGHRS and CDR2 is YFSETQ. V dropped 1 base and J dropped 4; count of bases not matched to a gene: 5. The CDR3, as DNA: TGCGCCAGCAGCTTGTTACAGGGGTCGTACGAGCAGTACTTC. This sequence encodes CASSLLQGSYEQYF.

This clonotype has a count of ten or more. The V call is TRBV4-1, the J call TRBJ2-4; D call uncertain. The germline V and J ends were trimmed by 0 bases and 1 base, with 7 bases remaining between them. Germline lookup yields CDR1 MGHRA and CDR2 YSYEKL. The CDR3 has 15 amino acids. CDR3 DNA: TGCGCCAGCAGCCAAGATCGAATGGCCAAAAACATTCAGTACTTC. Protein sequence: CASSQDRMAKNIQYF.

There are many counts of this clonotype. The gene calls are TRBV7-9 and TRBJ2-1; 7 nucleotides align to TRBD2. CDR1 and CDR2 from the germline V gene are SEHNR and FQNEAQ (reference sequence). CDR3 length: 16 residues. The trim removed 0 bases at V and 5 bases at J, leaving 7 bases unmatched. The CDR3 region has the DNA TGTGCCAGCAGCTTAGCGGAACTAGCGTCCCACAATGAGCAGTTCTTC. This sequence encodes CASSLAELASHNEQFF.

This chain joins TRBV20-1 and TRBJ1-3; D unclear. The CDR3 runs to 14 residues. V was trimmed by 3 bases and J by 3 bases, leaving 12 bases between them. Germline V gives CDR1 DFQATT, CDR2 SNEGSKA (reference sequence). Written as DNA, the CDR3 is TGCAGTGCTAGCCCGTTCCGGAGTGGAAACACCATATATTTT. This sequence encodes CSASPFRSGNTIYF.

Ten or more counts support this clonotype. V is TRBV20-1 and J is TRBJ2-1, with 8 bases that match TRBD2. Losses at the gene ends were 0 bases for V and 4 bases for J; bases not matched to a gene: 5. Looked up from germline, CDR1 is DFQATT and CDR2 is SNEGSKA (reference sequence). This CDR3 has 15 amino acids. CDR3 coding DNA: TGCAGTGCTAGAGATGGTAGCGGGAATTACAATGAGCAGTTCTTC. This encodes CSARDGSGNYNEQFF.

This clonotype was observed many times. The chain links TRBV6-5 to TRBJ2-5, with TRBD1 as a possible D gene (6 bases). CDR3 length: 15 amino acids. V was cut by 2 bases and J by 5 bases, with 15 bases left in between. Looked up from germline, CDR1 is MNHEY and CDR2 is SVGAGI. The CDR3 spells CASSYGEGVVETQYF. The CDR3 DNA reads as TGTGCCAGCAGTTACGGAGAGGGGGTAGTTGAGACCCAGTACTTC.

Many counts were recorded for this clonotype. The chain links TRBV10-3 to TRBJ2-5; TRBD1 matches at 9 bases. V lost 0 bases, J lost 4 bases, and 3 bases stayed unmatched. CDR3 length equals 15 residues. Germline CDR1 reads ENHRY; CDR2 reads SYGVKD. This chain's CDR3 is CAISESGTGRETQYF. As DNA, the CDR3 is TGTGCCATCAGTGAGTCCGGGACAGGGAGAGAGACCCAGTACTTC.

The chain employs TRBV20-1 and TRBJ1-6; possible D gene TRBD1, 5 bases. In germline, CDR1 is DFQATT, CDR2 SNEGSKA (reference sequence). Trimming left V 2 bases short and J 5 bases short, with 16 bases between. The CDR3 extends over 16 amino acids. The CDR3 DNA reads as TGCAGTGCTAGAAGCCTCCTCGGGGCAAATAATTCACCCCTCCACTTT. Its protein is CSARSLLGANNSPLHF.

This clonotype was detected many times. The chain has TRBV5-1 and TRBJ2-5; TRBD2 matches 8 bases. The V gene's germline CDR1 is SGHRS and CDR2 YFSETQ. The CDR3 has 17 residues. J gave up 5 bases and V 4 bases, and 16 bases lay outside the gene matches. The CDR3 DNA sequence: TGCGCCAGCAGCCGGGGCGTGGGCGGGGGGATGACGGAGACCCAGTACTTC. This codes for CASSRGVGGGMTETQYF.